The present entry profiles one T cell receptor beta chain with its context. This clone was found once. No cognate antigen has been identified for it. The input lacks base qualities; no much larger clone sits a single base away. Trimming costs V 4 bases and J 9 bases, and their ends lie 10 bases apart. The CDR3, cysteine through phenylalanine, is 12 amino acids long. Only CDR3 DNA remains: 36 bases, in frame from the first base. CDR1 and CDR2, per the germline V gene (reference sequence), are LNHNV and YYDKDF. The immunoSEQ hsTCRB v3.0 assay was used at survey level resolution to sequence the TRB variable region. The targeted TRB sequencing depth was about 40,000-50,000 T-cell genomes per sample. An Illumina MiSeq with a v3 150-cycle kit was used to sequence the pooled TRB libraries. The source study handled its data this way. Analysis of repertoires was carried out in R inside a reproducible Nextflow workflow spanning QC, data transformation and analysis. LymphoSeq2, an R package for AIRR-Seq data exploration, was used to implement custom analyses. Four samples that produced fewer than 5000 total TRB sequences were removed, so 150 to 200 HIV repertoires were analyzed. Of the roughly 190 retained HIV repertoires, about 59 were collected before and 120 to 130 after ART initiation. Repertoires were downsampled to 5000 TRB nucleotide sequences, with summary statistics averaged over 100 downsampling iterations. The analysis kept only TRB sequences whose CDR3 regions were at least seven amino acids long. A Shannon entropy-derived clonality score and the Gini coefficient were used to measure diversity. In the repertoire networks, any two of the top 5000 CDR3 amino acid sequences were linked whenever the two sequences differed by an edit distance of one. For TRB CDR3 amino acid sequences, GLIPH2 was used to predict antigen specificity groups and MHC restriction. To flag known CMV, EBV, HIV or tissue antigen associations, CDR3 amino acid sequences were matched against VDJdb and McPAS-TCR. Pre-ART, post-ART and control groups were compared with Wilcoxon signed-rank tests and Holm-Bonferroni correction. TCRdb re-hosts the immuneACCESS table, in-frame sequences only. Its copies lack some clones; in the studies checked, an unresolved V gene accounts for under half of them, and the cause for the rest is not known. That table furnishes V, J and clone size, whereas the DNA furnished D and trimming. The sample has some 20,000 clones on record, over 60% of them singletons. The leading ten clones occupy about 14% of the sample.

Inclusion was restricted to participants for whom at least one PBMC sample before ART initiation and at least two post-ART samples were available. All participants with HIV were treated in the United States of America. Before DNA extraction, cryopreserved samples of roughly 0.85-10 million PBMC were thawed and washed. At the time of the earliest PBMC sample, participants with HIV were aged between roughly 23 and 60 years. Each participant contributed PBMC samples from 1-4 timepoints before ART initiation and 2-8 timepoints after ART initiation, with a median of 7 samples. For every participant, serial HIV viral load, CD4+ T-cell count, ART history and demographic data were obtained. A Qiagen kit on a QIAcube was used to extract genomic DNA from unsorted PBMC, with samples processed in batches of 12. This specimen comes from a study of long-term antiretroviral therapy in people with HIV (dated by TCRdb to about 2022). Context from the whole study: Collection of the earliest samples took place about a decade ahead of the 2015 WHO recommendation for immediate ART, at a time when ART was typically delayed until CD4 counts fell. A retrospective serial study tested whether changes in peripheral blood TRB repertoire composition and diversity were associated with ART initiation and durable HIV suppression. The cohort contributed under 200 cryopreserved PBMC samples from around 33 adults with confirmed HIV infection, collected serially over a mean of approximately six years (range 1-12). About 35% of the 30 participants with HIV were female. No cross-contamination during QIAcube processing turned up in test extractions that ran a monoclonal T-cell line alongside 25 to 35 polyclonal samples. Overall study outcomes, separate from this receptor: Starting ART was linked to a significant rise in TRB diversity, yet even with long-term ART the diversity remained significantly lower than in transplant donor controls. The samples span the years 2004 to 2017, and the ART regimens used may be less effective than current regimens. CDR3 length ranges in HIV repertoires were narrower than in controls, and network structure suggested an antigen-experienced repertoire with only a slight naive shift after ART. The repertoire was dominated across all time points by expanded TRB clones identified before ART initiation, although this dominance was seen to fluctuate and to decrease in many PLHIV after ART. Limited PBMC availability meant only the TCR beta chain was sequenced, without alpha chain pairing. Because pre-ART samples had limited cell numbers, profiling was done on unsorted PBMC rather than on sorted CD4+ and CD8+ T cells. Inferences about post-ART repertoire changes are limited because no data were available on ART adherence, viral resistance or therapy changes.

This chain joins TRBV15 to TRBJ2-1; no D gene call is confident. Sequenced here: unsorted PBMCs, sampled 2.9 years after starting antiretroviral therapy. The clonotype was recovered from a woman aged 25 to 39 with HIV. In nucleotide form, the sequence is TGTGCCACCAGCATTCAAAGCACTGAGCAGTTCTTC. It codes for CATSIQSTEQFF.